One and the same sample provided the 27 T cell receptor beta chains below, sequenced in a study of T cell responses to AZD1222 COVID-19 vaccine. Sequencing was performed with immunoSEQ multiplex PCR; in TCRdb, only in-frame clones are kept and a portion is missing. In the table there are 90,000 to 120,000 clones, around 94% of which are singletons. The source material was peripheral blood, sampled on day 0 of AZD1222 vaccination. Receptors were obtained from an adult in good health.

This sequence joins TRBV7-6 and TRBJ1-3; 10 nucleotides agree with TRBD1. Germline CDR1 SGHVS, CDR2 FNYEAQ. CDR3 size: 17 residues. With V trimmed by 4 bases and J by 5 bases, 11 bases remained unmatched. The CDR3 region is CASSSVPGQGTRNTIYF. In nucleotides, the CDR3 is TGTGCCAGCAGCTCCGTCCCGGGACAGGGGACTAGAAACACCATATATTTT. Looking up the rest from reference TRBV7-6 and TRBJ1-3 gives the full variable domain: GAGVSQSPRYKVTKRGQDVALRCDPISGHVSLYWYRQALGQGPEFLTYFNYEAQQDKSGLPNDRFSAERPEGSISTLTIQRTEQRDSAMYRCASSSVPGQGTRNTIYFGEGSWLTVV.

CDR3 in amino acids: CATSSFGTATNEKLFF. The CDR3 DNA sequence: TGTGCCACCAGCAGTTTTGGGACCGCAACTAATGAAAAACTGTTTTTT. The chain recombines TRBV15 with TRBJ1-4, with D maybe TRBD1 (5 bases). The germline V gene encodes CDR1 LNHNV and CDR2 YYDKDF (reference sequence). The ends were cut back, 3 bases at V and 0 bases at J, with 11 bases in the middle. The CDR3 loop spans 16 amino acids.

V and J are TRBV28 and TRBJ1-4; D remains unclear. Trimming took off 2 bases at V and 8 bases at J, with 18 bases between the two ends. This CDR3 spans 16 amino acids. CDR1 MDHEN and CDR2 SYDVKM come from the germline V gene. CDR3 in DNA: TGTGCCAGCAGTTTACTGCCATCATCCGGGCAGGAAAAACTGTTTTTT. Translated, it gives CASSLLPSSGQEKLFF.

This chain connects TRBV30 to TRBJ1-2, with TRBD1 matching 8 bases. The V and J ends lost 4 bases and 4 bases, in that order; junction bases with no gene match: 14. The V gene's germline CDR1 is GTSNPN and CDR2 SVGIG (reference sequence). The CDR3 has 16 amino acids. The CDR3 region has the DNA TGTGCCTGGATTAACAGGGGGGTAGCAATTTGCTATGGCTACACCTTC. It specifies CAWINRGVAICYGYTF. The complete variable domain, with remaining parts taken from reference TRBV30 and TRBJ1-2, reads SQTIHQWPATLVQPVGSPLSLECTVEGTSNPNLYWYRQAAGRGLQLLFYSVGIGQISSEVPQNLSASRPQDRQFILSSKKLLLSDSGFYLCAWINRGVAICYGYTFGSGTRLTVV.

This clone was detected a few times. The chain has TRBV19 and TRBJ2-7, with 10 positions matching TRBD2. Germline CDR1 LNHDA, CDR2 SQIVND (reference sequence). The CDR3 has 15 amino acids. The J segment lost 4 bases and the V segment lost 2 bases, leaving 5 bases of the junction unmatched. Written as DNA, the CDR3 is TGTGCCAGTAGTATAAGAGCGGGAGGGCTTTACGAGCAGTACTTC. Translation gives CASSIRAGGLYEQYF.

This clone was seen once. The chain employs TRBV7-2 and TRBJ2-1; D remains ambiguous. CDR1 is SGHTA and CDR2 is FQGNSA in the germline V gene. The CDR3 consists of 16 residues. V was trimmed by 1 base and J by 9 bases, leaving 19 bases between them. CDR3 amino acids: CASSLDLRSAVGEQFF. DNA of the CDR3: TGTGCCAGCAGCTTAGACTTAAGGAGCGCCGTCGGTGAGCAGTTCTTC.

The chain employs TRBV6-5 and TRBJ1-3; D call uncertain. V dropped 6 bases and J dropped 0 bases, with 12 bases sitting between them. This CDR3 has 15 amino acids. Looked up from germline, CDR1 is MNHEY and CDR2 is SVGAGI. CDR3 sequence reads: CASRPTVHSGNTIYF. The CDR3 nucleotides are TGTGCCAGCAGACCGACGGTCCACTCTGGAAACACCATATATTTT.

V gene TRBV11-2 combines with J gene TRBJ1-2, with no clear D. Germline V lookup: CDR1 SGHAT, CDR2 FQNNGV. CDR3 size: 15 residues. Trimming took 1 base from V and 4 from J, leaving 13 bases between them. The CDR3 sequence is CASSLGIGIFYGYTF. The CDR3 coding sequence is TGTGCCAGCAGCTTAGGAATCGGGATATTCTATGGCTACACCTTC. The whole variable domain, remainder taken from reference TRBV11-2 and TRBJ1-2, is EAGVAQSPRYKIIEKRQSVAFWCNPISGHATLYWYQQILGQGPKLLIQFQNNGVVDDSQLPKDRFSAERLKGVDSTLKIQPAKLEDSAVYLCASSLGIGIFYGYTFGSGTRLTVV.

This clone was recorded only once. The DNA for the CDR3 is TGCGCCAGCAGCTTTGCGGCAGAGAGCACAGATACGCAGTATTTT. It is translated as CASSFAAESTDTQYF. V gene TRBV5-1 combines with J gene TRBJ2-3; D gene uncertain. The CDR3 spans 15 residues. The V gene lost 2 bases and the J gene lost 0 bases, with 10 bases spanning the gap. Germline V gene data show CDR1 as SGHRS and CDR2 as YFSETQ.

The chain has TRBV5-1 and TRBJ1-4; D perhaps matches TRBD1 (6 bases). Per the germline V gene, CDR1 is SGHRS and CDR2 is YFSETQ. The CDR3 spans 15 residues. V gave up 0 bases and J gave up 8 bases, with 14 bases separating them. CDR3: CASSLVGGGEEKLFF. DNA of the CDR3: TGCGCCAGCAGCTTGGTAGGCGGGGGCGAGGAAAAACTGTTTTTT.

V usage is TRBV18 and J usage is TRBJ2-7; D remains ambiguous. The CDR3 runs to 16 residues. The germline V gene has CDR1 KGHSH and CDR2 LQKENI. Trimming took off 2 bases at V and 0 bases at J, with 14 bases between the two ends. CDR3 region: CASSPTYITSSYEQYF. Written as DNA, the CDR3 is TGTGCCAGCTCACCAACATATATAACGAGCTCCTACGAGCAGTACTTC.

The chain has TRBV19 and TRBJ2-3, with 14 bases matching TRBD2. V shed 5 bases, J shed 2 bases, and the junction held 15 bases outside the gene matches. The CDR3 is 20 amino acids. Germline CDR1 and CDR2: LNHDA and SQIVND (reference sequence). The CDR3 sequence: CASSASPGTSGREDTDTQYF. CDR3 coding DNA: TGTGCCAGTAGTGCCAGCCCCGGGACTAGCGGGAGAGAAGACACAGATACGCAGTATTTT.

This clone was seen a handful of times. The chain recombines TRBV5-6 with TRBJ2-5; 10 positions agree with TRBD2. The CDR3 is 15 amino acids. V dropped 2 bases and J dropped 6; count of bases not matched to a gene: 7. Germline values: CDR1 SGHDT, CDR2 YYEEEE. The CDR3 here is CASSFPSGSLKTQYF. The CDR3 DNA follows: TGTGCCAGCAGCTTCCCTAGCGGGAGTTTGAAGACCCAGTACTTC.

This sequence joins TRBV2 and TRBJ1-5, with a tentative D call TRBD1 (5 bases). CDR3 length: 16 residues. V was trimmed by 3 bases and J by 4 bases, leaving 16 bases between them. CDR1 and CDR2 (germline): SNHLY, FYNNEI. The CDR3 is CASSDGPRDRNQPQHF. CDR3 DNA: TGTGCCAGCAGTGACGGGCCCAGAGACAGAAATCAGCCCCAGCATTTT.

The chain combines TRBV9 with TRBJ2-3; D gene uncertain. There are 15 residues in the CDR3. The germline CDR1 and CDR2 sequences are SGDLS and YYNGEE. V shed 4 bases and J shed 0 bases, with 12 bases lying between them. This CDR3 reads CASSHHTTSTDTQYF. DNA for the CDR3: TGTGCCAGCAGCCACCACACGACTAGCACAGATACGCAGTATTTT. The full variable domain, rest sourced from reference TRBV9 and TRBJ2-3, is DSGVTQTPKHLITATGQRVTLRCSPRSGDLSVYWYQQSLDQGLQFLIQYYNGEERAKGNILERFSAQQFPDLHSELNLSSLELGDSALYFCASSHHTTSTDTQYFGPGTRLTVL.

This chain connects TRBV9 to TRBJ2-5, with D hard to call. The length of the CDR3 is 15 residues. V was shortened by 2 bases and J by 0 bases, with 11 bases between the two germline ends. Germline-derived CDR1 and CDR2 are SGDLS and YYNGEE. CDR3: CASSVGLRYQETQYF. The CDR3 DNA reads as TGTGCCAGCAGCGTGGGGTTGAGGTACCAAGAGACCCAGTACTTC.

The CDR3 region is CASSLGVRGSYNEQFF. DNA for the CDR3: TGTGCCAGCAGCTTGGGTGTGCGGGGCTCCTACAATGAGCAGTTCTTC. The chain recombines TRBV5-4 with TRBJ2-1; TRBD2 is a possible D gene (6 bases). The CDR3 is 16 amino acids. V was clipped by 0 bases and J by 0 bases, with 10 bases between them. Germline CDR1 reads SGHNT; CDR2 reads YYREEE (reference sequence).

V gene TRBV19 combines with J gene TRBJ1-5; possibly TRBD1 for D (6 bases). Germline V gives CDR1 LNHDA, CDR2 SQIVND (reference sequence). The CDR3 has 14 residues. V was pared by 9 bases and J by 6 bases, with 18 bases between. The CDR3 bases are TGTGCCAGCGCTACAGGGCCCGGTCCTCAGCCCCAGCATTTT. This encodes CASATGPGPQPQHF. The full variable domain, its missing parts supplied by reference TRBV19 and TRBJ1-5, is DGGITQSPKYLFRKEGQNVTLSCEQNLNHDAMYWYRQDPGQGLRLIYYSQIVNDFQKGDIAEGYSVSREKKESFPLTVTSAQKNPTAFYLCASATGPGPQPQHFGDGTRLSIL.

The V and J genes are TRBV6-5 and TRBJ1-3; TRBD1 aligns across 8 bases. V gave up 6 bases and J gave up 2 bases; unmatched junction bases: 6. This CDR3 spans 15 amino acids. Germline assignment: CDR1 MNHEY and CDR2 SVGAGI. This chain's CDR3 is CASSPTGGTGNTIYF. The DNA for the CDR3 is TGTGCCAGCAGCCCAACAGGGGGAACTGGAAACACCATATATTTT.

This chain connects TRBV5-4 to TRBJ1-1; no firm D call. Germline values: CDR1 SGHNT, CDR2 YYREEE (reference sequence). Between the trimmed V and J ends, which lost 2 bases and 3 bases, there was a span of 8 bases. This CDR3 is 13 amino acids long. The CDR3 spells CASSFWGDTEAFF. The CDR3 DNA reads as TGTGCCAGCAGCTTCTGGGGTGACACTGAAGCTTTCTTT.

The chain recombines TRBV7-6 with TRBJ2-6, with D possibly called TRBD1 or TRBD2 (5 bases each). The CDR3 contains 16 residues. The V and J ends lost 5 bases and 0 bases respectively, with 11 bases between them. Germline V gene lookup returns CDR1 SGHVS and CDR2 FNYEAQ. The CDR3 region is CASSPRGVSGANVLTF. In DNA, the CDR3 is TGTGCCAGCAGCCCAAGGGGAGTCTCTGGGGCCAACGTCCTGACTTTC.

This chain connects TRBV7-2 to TRBJ2-2; TRBD2 aligns across 8 bases. Germline CDR1 is SGHTA and CDR2 is FQGNSA. Losses at the gene ends were 5 bases for V and 5 bases for J; bases not matched to a gene: 7. The CDR3 sequence is 15 residues long. The CDR3 protein is CASSISGSGTGELFF. The CDR3, as DNA: TGTGCCAGCAGCATCAGCGGGAGTGGAACCGGGGAGCTGTTTTTT.

This clone is a singleton in its sample. This chain links TRBV13 with TRBJ2-7; weak D call: TRBD2 (6 bases). The CDR3 totals 14 residues. V was trimmed by 4 bases and J by 2 bases, leaving 12 bases between them. Germline-derived CDR1 and CDR2 are PRHDT and FYEKMQ (reference sequence). DNA of the CDR3: TGTGCCAGCAGCTCTGGACGGGGGACCTACGAGCAGTACTTC. This translates into CASSSGRGTYEQYF.

This clone was observed once. This sequence joins TRBV29-1 and TRBJ2-1, with 12 bases lining up with TRBD2. The V gene end was trimmed by 6 bases and the J gene end by 8 bases; junction bases not matched to a gene: 5. CDR3 length: 13 amino acids. The germline V gene has CDR1 SQVTM and CDR2 ANQGSEA. The CDR3 loop is CSVRTSGMDEQFF. DNA for the CDR3: TGCAGCGTCCGGACTAGCGGGATGGATGAGCAGTTCTTC.

The chain uses TRBV27 and TRBJ2-7, with unresolved D. The CDR3 is 12 amino acids. V gave up 8 bases and J gave up 1 base, with 9 bases separating them. The germline V gene has CDR1 MNHEY and CDR2 SMNVEV (reference sequence). The CDR3 nucleotides are TGTGCCAGCGGGCCGAGTTCCTACGAGCAGTACTTC. This translates into CASGPSSYEQYF.

This chain uses TRBV9 with TRBJ2-7, with 9 bases that match TRBD1. The junction had 2 bases not matched to a gene; V was cut back by 0 bases and J by 1 base. The CDR3 is 15 amino acids. CDR1 is SGDLS and CDR2 is YYNGEE in the germline V gene. The CDR3 DNA reads as TGTGCCAGCAGCGTAGGGGACAGGGTTTCCTACGAGCAGTACTTC. This gives the protein CASSVGDRVSYEQYF.

This clone was detected once. The V gene is TRBV7-8, the J gene TRBJ1-1; no firm D call. Trimming stripped 0 bases from V and 1 base from J, with 9 bases between. This CDR3 contains 15 residues. Germline V CDR1 and CDR2: SGHVS, FQNEAQ. The CDR3 sequence is CASSLAFRGNTEAFF. Written as DNA, the CDR3 is TGTGCCAGCAGCTTAGCCTTCCGGGGGAACACTGAAGCTTTCTTT.